The next 25 T cell receptor beta chains were all read from a single sample in a study of T cells in women clearing cervical HPV infection. Libraries were prepared by immunoSEQ multiplex PCR; TCRdb keeps only in-frame clonotypes and omits some of them. The listing records tens of thousands of clones. The specimen sequenced was blood buffy coat. These receptors originate from a woman aged 18-70 years with a cervical HPV16 infection that either progressed to CIN3+ or cleared (not recorded which).

The CDR3 region is CASTDGTFNQPQHF. The CDR3 bases that were read are TGCGCCAGCACCGACGGGACATTTAATCAGCCC. V and J are TRBV10-2 and TRBJ1-5; tentatively, D is TRBD1 (6 bases). Sequencing ends 3 residues short of the CDR3 end; the germline J gene provides the rest. Germline V gene data show CDR1 as WSHSY and CDR2 as SAAADI. This CDR3 is built from 14 residues. Trimming left V 7 bases short and J 4 bases short, with 14 bases between.

Concerning this clone itself: The read finishes 3 residues shy of the CDR3 end, and the germline J gene is used to complete it. The gene calls are TRBV5-6 and TRBJ2-7; TRBD1 matches at 10 bases. V gave up 5 bases and J gave up 1 base; unmatched junction bases: 6. Germline CDR1 and CDR2: SGHDT and YYEEEE. The CDR3 is made up of 15 amino acids. CDR3: CASRSVGQGSYEQYF. CDR3 DNA, as far as it was read: TGTGCCAGCAGGTCTGTGGGACAGGGGTCCTACGAG.

A remark on this clone: The read stops 3 residues short of the end of the CDR3; the missing end is completed from the germline J gene. This chain uses TRBV11-3 with TRBJ2-5, with 8 bases lining up with TRBD2. V was clipped by 5 bases and J by 7 bases; unmatched bases: 12. Germline V gene lookup returns CDR1 SGHNT and CDR2 YENEEA. The CDR3 length is 15 residues. CDR3 protein: CASSPEAGLGGTQYF. The covered CDR3 bases are TGTGCCAGCAGCCCCGAAGCGGGACTAGGGGGGACC.

Note on this clone: The CDR3 end falls 3 residues outside the read, so it is completed with the germline J gene. This chain joins TRBV20-1 and TRBJ2-7, with 9 bases fitting TRBD2. V shed 5 bases, J shed 4 bases, and the junction held 6 bases outside the gene matches. The CDR3 is 13 residues long. CDR1 is DFQATT and CDR2 is SNEGSKA in the germline V gene (reference sequence). CDR3 DNA, as far as it was read: TGCAGTGCTTGGGGGCTAGCGGGGTACGAG. As protein: CSAWGLAGYE. The complete CDR3 protein is CSAWGLAGYEQYF.

Remarks on this clone: The read finishes 3 residues shy of the CDR3 end, and the germline J gene is used to complete it. The chain carries TRBV19 and TRBJ2-4, with 7 bases matching TRBD1. V trimming: 7 bases; J trimming: 7 bases; junction bases outside the gene matches: 10. This CDR3 comprises 14 residues. Germline V gives CDR1 LNHDA, CDR2 SQIVND (reference sequence). This CDR3 is CASTPTGPGNIQYF. CDR3 DNA, as far as it was read: TGTGCCAGTACCCCGACAGGGCCCGGCAACATT.

As regards this clone: The read stops 3 residues short of the end of the CDR3; the missing end is completed from the germline J gene. J is TRBJ2-3 and V is TRBV11-2; perhaps TRBD1 as D (6 bases). The V gene's germline CDR1 is SGHAT and CDR2 FQNNGV. The CDR3 sequence is 14 residues long. The V gene lost 2 bases and the J gene lost 3 bases, with 9 bases spanning the gap. The CDR3 DNA, read in part, is TGTGCCAGCAGCTTAATAGGGGGAACAGATACG. This codes for CASSLIGGTDT. The full CDR3 reads CASSLIGGTDTQYF.

Notes on this clone: The CDR3 end falls 3 residues outside the read, so it is completed with the germline J gene. The chain carries TRBV7-9 and TRBJ2-2; TRBD1 is a possible D gene (6 bases). The CDR3 contains 15 residues. With 4 bases removed from V and 1 base from J, the gap between germline ends came to 10 bases. Germline CDR1 reads SEHNR; CDR2 reads FQNEAQ (reference sequence). CDR3 DNA, as far as it was read: TGTGCCAGCAGCTCCTCACAGGGGAACACCGGGGAG. Its protein is CASSSSQGNTGE. Given in full, the CDR3 is CASSSSQGNTGELFF.

Concerning this clone itself: The CDR3 end is not reached by the read, which stops 3 residues before it; the germline J gene fills it in. The V call is TRBV7-9, the J call TRBJ1-2, with D maybe TRBD1 (6 bases). Germline V gene sequence: CDR1 SEHNR, CDR2 FQNEAQ (reference sequence). V was clipped by 5 bases and J by 5 bases, with 12 bases between them. The CDR3 is 13 residues long. The CDR3 sequence: CASSARGIYGYTF. The sequenced part of the CDR3 DNA is TGTGCCAGCAGCGCTAGGGGGATATATGGC.

Concerning this clone: The read halts 3 residues ahead of the CDR3 end, with the missing end drawn from the germline J gene. The V and J genes are TRBV27 and TRBJ2-4; 11 nucleotides agree with TRBD1. The CDR3 extends over 15 amino acids. Germline assignment: CDR1 MNHEY and CDR2 SMNVEV (reference sequence). The V and J ends lost 6 bases and 0 bases, in that order; junction bases with no gene match: 1. CDR3 DNA, as far as it was read: TGTGCCAGCAGGGGACAGGGGGTAGCCAAAAACATT. Amino acids: CASRGQGVAKNI. The whole CDR3 reads CASRGQGVAKNIQYF.

With regard to this clone: The CDR3 extends 3 residues past the end of the read, so its final part is completed from the germline J gene. This chain connects TRBV20-1 to TRBJ1-6; 8 bases fit TRBD1. Trimming cost V 0 bases and J 10 bases; bases outside gene matches: 5. The germline CDR1 and CDR2 sequences are DFQATT and SNEGSKA (reference sequence). The CDR3 totals 14 residues. The CDR3 here is CSARDQGAGSPLHF. The CDR3 DNA, read in part, is TGCAGTGCTAGAGATCAGGGGGCAGGGTCACCC.

Turning to this clone: The read ends 3 residues shy of where the CDR3 ends; the end is completed using the germline J gene. The V and J genes are TRBV20-1 and TRBJ1-1, with D perhaps TRBD1 (5 bases). The CDR3 covers 13 residues. Germline V gene sequence: CDR1 DFQATT, CDR2 SNEGSKA (reference sequence). V lost 6 bases to trimming and J lost 3 bases, with 14 bases between them. The CDR3 bases that were read are TGCAGTGCCATTCCGGGACTCGACACTGAA. It encodes CSAIPGLDTE. The whole CDR3 reads CSAIPGLDTEAFF.

About this clone itself: Read sequence stops 3 residues before the CDR3 end, and the germline J gene provides the missing end. The chain employs TRBV7-6 and TRBJ2-5; tentative D call: TRBD1 (6 bases). CDR3 length: 14 residues. Per the germline V gene, CDR1 is SGHVS and CDR2 is FNYEAQ. Trimming pared 5 bases from V and 4 bases from J, leaving 14 bases between. The CDR3 reads CASSPTGQLETQYF. The DNA read from the CDR3 is TGTGCCAGCAGCCCCACCGGACAGCTAGAGACC.

In the case of this clone: Sequencing ends 3 residues short of the CDR3 end; the germline J gene provides the rest. V and J are TRBV20-1 and TRBJ2-3; weak D call: TRBD1 (5 bases). CDR3 length equals 13 residues. V was clipped by 2 bases and J by 4 bases, with 10 bases between them. CDR1 is DFQATT and CDR2 is SNEGSKA in the germline V gene (reference sequence). Partial CDR3 DNA: TGCAGTGCTAGACAAGGGGCGGCAGATACG. Residues: CSARQGAADT. The whole CDR3 sequence reads CSARQGAADTQYF.

Comments on this clone: Read sequence stops 3 residues before the CDR3 end, and the germline J gene provides the missing end. The chain employs TRBV10-2 and TRBJ2-7; 8 nucleotides match TRBD2. With V trimmed by 2 bases and J by 1 base, 1 base remained unmatched. The germline gives CDR1 WSHSY, CDR2 SAAADI. CDR3 size: 14 residues. CDR3 amino acids: CASSESGGSYEQYF. The part of the CDR3 DNA that was read is TGCGCCAGCAGTGAGAGCGGGGGATCCTACGAG.

Comments on this clone: Coverage ceases 3 residues before the CDR3 finishes, and the germline J gene fills in the end. The V call is TRBV6-4, the J call TRBJ2-2; the D gene is possibly TRBD1 (5 bases). The V gene lost 5 bases and the J gene lost 6 bases, with 10 bases spanning the gap. Germline assignment: CDR1 MRHNA and CDR2 SNTAGT. This CDR3 is built from 13 residues. This CDR3 is CASSPGYSGELFF. The sequenced part of the CDR3 DNA is TGTGCCAGCAGTCCAGGGTACTCCGGGGAG.

This CDR3 reads CSAGGLAGRQETQYF. The DNA read from the CDR3 is TGCAGTGCTGGGGGACTAGCGGGGCGCCAAGAGACC. The chain employs TRBV20-1 and TRBJ2-5, with 13 bases identical to TRBD2. The read finishes 3 residues shy of the CDR3 end, and the germline J gene is used to complete it. The V segment lost 5 bases and the J segment 1 base; nucleotides outside the gene matches: 4. The CDR3 length is 15 residues. Per the germline V gene, CDR1 is DFQATT and CDR2 is SNEGSKA (reference sequence).

Worth noting for this clone: The read halts 3 residues ahead of the CDR3 end, with the missing end drawn from the germline J gene. V usage is TRBV20-1 and J usage is TRBJ1-2, with 8 bases aligning to TRBD1. The germline V gene encodes CDR1 DFQATT and CDR2 SNEGSKA (reference sequence). After removal of 6 bases from V and 3 bases from J, the junction contained 9 bases not matched to a gene. There are 14 residues in the CDR3. CDR3 DNA, as far as it was read: TGCAGTGCCGCAGGGGACAGGCCCGACTATGGC. As protein: CSAAGDRPDYG. The CDR3 reads in full as CSAAGDRPDYGYTF.

Notes on this clone: The CDR3 extends 3 residues past the end of the read, so its final part is completed from the germline J gene. The gene calls are TRBV19 and TRBJ1-3, with 7 bases fitting TRBD1. The CDR3 is 17 amino acids. The V gene's germline CDR1 is LNHDA and CDR2 SQIVND (reference sequence). J lost 0 bases, V lost 3 bases, and 8 bases had no gene match. Incomplete CDR3 DNA: TGTGCCAGTAGTATCAACAGGGGAACCTTCTCTGGAAACACC. Protein product: CASSINRGTFSGNT. The full CDR3 protein is CASSINRGTFSGNTIYF.

Regarding this clone: The CDR3 end falls 3 residues outside the read, so it is completed with the germline J gene. This rearrangement joins TRBV19 to TRBJ2-1; perhaps TRBD1 as D (6 bases). CDR1 LNHDA and CDR2 SQIVND come from the germline V gene (reference sequence). The CDR3 runs to 15 residues. V shed 7 bases and J shed 2 bases, with 15 bases lying between them. CDR3 DNA (partial): TGTGCCAGTACGGCAAGCCAGGGGACCTACAATGAG. Translated: CASTASQGTYNE. The full CDR3 protein is CASTASQGTYNEQFF.

Regarding this clone: The sequenced fragment ends 3 residues before the CDR3 boundary, so the rest is inferred from the germline J gene. The V gene is TRBV20-1, the J gene TRBJ2-7; D call uncertain. The CDR3 has 13 amino acids. Germline loops: CDR1 DFQATT, CDR2 SNEGSKA (reference sequence). V was clipped by 3 bases and J by 3 bases, with 12 bases between them. Incomplete CDR3 DNA: TGCAGTGCTAGGCCGACACGTCGCTACGAG. It is translated as CSARPTRRYE. The whole CDR3 protein reads CSARPTRRYEQYF.

Partial CDR3 DNA: TGTGCCAGCAGCCAGGACTGGAGGGATCGGGATACG. This gives the protein CASSQDWRDRDT. The whole CDR3 region reads CASSQDWRDRDTQYF. The chain employs TRBV14 and TRBJ2-3, with a tentative D call TRBD2 (6 bases). The DNA ends 3 residues before the CDR3 does, and the rest of the CDR3 is filled in from the germline J gene. Trimming removed 3 bases at V and 6 bases at J, with 16 bases between. Germline CDR1 SGHDN, CDR2 FVKESK. This CDR3 spans 15 amino acids. Full variable domain (remainder filled in from reference TRBV14 and TRBJ2-3): EAGVTQFPSHSVIEKGQTVTLRCDPISGHDNLYWYRRVMGKEIKFLLHFVKESKQDESGMPNNRFLAERTGGTYSTLKVQPAELEDSGVYFCASSQDWRDRDTQYFGPGTRLTVL.

Turning to this clone: From the germline J gene comes the end of the CDR3, since the read stops 3 residues before it. The rearrangement links TRBV7-9 to TRBJ1-1; D unclear. The V end was cut by 3 bases, the J end by 0 bases, with 8 bases between. The germline gives CDR1 SEHNR, CDR2 FQNEAQ (reference sequence). This CDR3 contains 14 residues. The DNA read from the CDR3 is TGTGCCAGCAGCTTCGCCGGGGTGAACACTGAA. Translating it yields CASSFAGVNTE. The complete CDR3 sequence is CASSFAGVNTEAFF.

Worth noting for this clone: With the read ending 3 residues before the CDR3 end, the germline J gene is used to fill in that end. The chain employs TRBV7-2 and TRBJ2-1; possible D gene TRBD2, 6 bases. CDR1 SGHTA and CDR2 FQGNSA come from the germline V gene. CDR3 length: 14 amino acids. V gave up 8 bases and J gave up 9 bases, with 20 bases separating them. The DNA read from the CDR3 is TGTGCCAGCGCCACTCCGGGGGAGAGGATTGAG. Translation gives CASATPGERIE. The whole CDR3 is CASATPGERIEQFF.

With regard to this clone: From the germline J gene comes the end of the CDR3, since the read stops 3 residues before it. The chain joins TRBV6-1 to TRBJ1-6; 9 bases map to TRBD1. CDR3 length: 14 amino acids. With 3 bases clipped from V and 9 bases from J, the junction kept 3 bases outside the gene matches. Germline lookup yields CDR1 MNHNS and CDR2 SASEGT. Here the CDR3 reads CASSDTGGISPLHF. The sequenced CDR3 bases are TGTGCCAGCAGTGATACAGGGGGCATTTCACCC.

Turning to this clone: The read halts 3 residues ahead of the CDR3 end, with the missing end drawn from the germline J gene. The V gene is TRBV4-2, the J gene TRBJ2-6, with 9 bases matching TRBD2. V lost 3 bases and J lost 0; bases outside the gene matches: 9. This CDR3 has 19 residues. The V gene's germline CDR1 is LGHNA and CDR2 YNFKEQ. The CDR3 loop reads CASSQLAGLHSSGANVLTF. The part of the CDR3 DNA that was read is TGTGCCAGCAGCCAGCTAGCGGGACTGCATAGCTCTGGGGCCAACGTC.